A single sample is the source of the 28 T cell receptor beta chains below, sequenced in a study of T-cell reconstitution after alpha-beta-depleted transplantation in children. Unique molecular identifiers were used to barcode this TCRbeta library. Using its own MiXCR run on the PCR reads, TCRdb lists one record per CDR3 protein. The sample includes some 100,000 distinct CDR3 sequences, around 15% of them seen just once. The sample was PBMCs, mostly from graft donor cells, taken 180 days after TCRalphabeta/CD19-depleted stem cell transplant. The receptors derive from a male patient aged 2-10 years who had a stem cell transplant for acute lymphoblastic leukemia, so the T cells may come from the graft donor.

The V call is TRBV6-2 or TRBV6-3, the J call TRBJ1-5; D gene uncertain. CDR1 and CDR2 from the germline V gene are MNHEY and SVGEGT. The V gene lost 5 bases and the J gene lost 0 bases, with 11 bases spanning the gap. This CDR3 comprises 15 residues. The chain's CDR3 is CASSQQLNSNQPQHF. In nucleotides, the CDR3 is TGTGCCAGCAGTCAACAGCTGAATAGCAATCAGCCCCAGCATTTT.

V usage is TRBV24-1 and J usage is TRBJ2-2; D ambiguous. Trimming removed 1 base from V and 4 bases from J, with 0 bases in between. The CDR3 totals 12 residues. Looked up from germline, CDR1 is KGHDR and CDR2 is SFDVKD. The CDR3 sequence: CATSDFTGELFF. DNA of the CDR3: TGTGCCACCAGTGATTTCACCGGGGAGCTGTTTTTT.

This clonotype was observed a handful of times. The gene calls are TRBV7-6 and TRBJ1-5, with TRBD1 matching 9 bases. V dropped 6 bases and J dropped 6; count of bases not matched to a gene: 9. CDR3 size: 15 residues. Germline V gene data show CDR1 as SGHVS and CDR2 as FNYEAQ. The CDR3 DNA is TGTGCCAGCAGTTCAGACAGGGGGAAAATTCAGCCCCAGCATTTT. Translation gives CASSSDRGKIQPQHF. The complete variable domain, with remaining parts taken from reference TRBV7-6 and TRBJ1-5, reads GAGVSQSPRYKVTKRGQDVALRCDPISGHVSLYWYRQALGQGPEFLTYFNYEAQQDKSGLPNDRFSAERPEGSISTLTIQRTEQRDSAMYRCASSSDRGKIQPQHFGDGTRLSIL.

This clonotype was recorded at least ten times. This rearrangement joins TRBV12-3 or TRBV12-4 to TRBJ1-1; TRBD1 aligns across 7 bases. After removal of 5 bases from V and 6 bases from J, the junction contained 9 bases not matched to a gene. The CDR3 has 14 residues. CDR3 amino acids: CASSLTQGVSEAFF. The CDR3 nucleotides read TGTGCCAGCAGTCTTACCCAGGGGGTTTCTGAAGCTTTCTTT.

This chain uses TRBV15 with TRBJ2-3, with no clear D. V gave up 5 bases and J gave up 2 bases, with 11 bases separating them. This CDR3 region has 14 residues. CDR1 and CDR2 (germline): LNHNV, YYDKDF (reference sequence). In DNA form, the CDR3 reads TGTGCCACCAGCGATTCCGGCGTCACAGATACGCAGTATTTT. Translated, it gives CATSDSGVTDTQYF.

V usage is TRBV18 and J usage is TRBJ2-6, with D unclear. The germline CDR1 and CDR2 sequences are KGHSH and LQKENI. The CDR3 length is 18 residues. V was shortened by 1 base and J by 0 bases, with 13 bases between the two germline ends. The chain's CDR3 is CASSPLGRPVSGANVLTF. CDR3 coding DNA: TGTGCCAGCTCACCACTCGGACGGCCTGTCTCTGGGGCCAACGTCCTGACTTTC.

This rearrangement joins TRBV7-8 to TRBJ2-1; D possibly corresponds to TRBD2 (6 bases). Trimming removed 9 bases at V and 4 bases at J, with 13 bases between. The germline V gene encodes CDR1 SGHVS and CDR2 FQNEAQ. This CDR3 is built from 13 residues. The CDR3 region is CASFSGLYNEQFF. DNA for the CDR3: TGTGCCAGTTTTTCGGGACTTTACAATGAGCAGTTCTTC.

With regard to this clonotype: No conserved phenylalanine or tryptophan is present at the end of the CDR3, so a read error is the likely explanation. CDR3 coding DNA: TGCGCCAGCAGCCAAGAAGCCTCTTACCCTGGGCAGACCTACAATGAGCAGTTCCTC. Translating it yields CASSQEASYPGQTYNEQFL. The rearrangement links TRBV4-3 to TRBJ2-1, with D uncertain. Between the trimmed V and J ends, which lost 0 bases and 2 bases, there was a span of 20 bases. The CDR3 loop spans 19 amino acids. The germline V gene encodes CDR1 LGHNA and CDR2 YSLEER.

This clonotype was detected a few times. V gene TRBV21-1 combines with J gene TRBJ2-7; the D segment call TRBD1 is taken from the table without a DNA check. TRBV21-1 is an annotated pseudogene. The CDR3 extends over 14 amino acids. DNA of the CDR3: TGTGCCAGCGCCCGGGACAGACGTCTCTACGAGCAGTACTTC. Residues: CASARDRRLYEQYF.

The rearrangement joins TRBV18 to TRBJ2-5, with D uncertain. Germline V gives CDR1 KGHSH, CDR2 LQKENI. The CDR3 covers 13 residues. V was cut by 3 bases and J by 5 bases, with 10 bases left in between. CDR3: CASSPTDGETQYF. CDR3 coding DNA: TGTGCCAGCTCACCTACGGACGGGGAGACCCAGTACTTC.

The chain has TRBV28 and TRBJ2-3, with TRBD1 identical over 10 bases. V was clipped by 10 bases and J by 4 bases; unmatched bases: 5. The CDR3 runs 13 residues. Germline CDR1 MDHEN, CDR2 SYDVKM. The CDR3 loop is CATRDRGADTQYF. DNA for the CDR3: TGTGCCACCCGGGACAGGGGCGCAGATACGCAGTATTTT.

The chain links TRBV5-1 to TRBJ2-7; 9 nucleotides match TRBD1. V dropped 0 bases and J dropped 4; count of bases not matched to a gene: 2. Per the germline V gene, CDR1 is SGHRS and CDR2 is YFSETQ. The CDR3 sequence is 14 residues long. CDR3 nucleotide sequence: TGCGCCAGCAGCTTGGGGGACAGGGCGTACGAGCAGTACTTC. It is translated as CASSLGDRAYEQYF. The full variable domain, with the rest looked up from reference TRBV5-1 and TRBJ2-7, is KAGVTQTPRYLIKTRGQQVTLSCSPISGHRSVSWYQQTPGQGLQFLFEYFSETQRNKGNFPGRFSGRQFSNSRSEMNVSTLELGDSALYLCASSLGDRAYEQYFGPGTRLTVT.

Details on this clonotype: A single base separates this from a much larger clone, so it may be a read error. The V call is TRBV20-1, the J call TRBJ1-5; D uncertain. CDR3 length equals 16 residues. Germline CDR1 is DFQATT and CDR2 is SNEGSKA (reference sequence). The CDR3 here is CCARDVARYSNQPQHF. The CDR3 DNA is TGCTGTGCTAGAGACGTCGCGCGATATAGCAATCAGCCCCAGCATTTT.

This clonotype has more than one count but fewer than ten. J is TRBJ2-6 and V is TRBV6-2 or TRBV6-3; the match to TRBD1 covers 9 bases. Germline V gives CDR1 MNHEY, CDR2 SVGEGT. The CDR3 sequence is 20 residues long. Losses at the gene ends were 0 bases for V and 3 bases for J; bases not matched to a gene: 12. CDR3: CASSYSRLAQGAYGANVLTF. The CDR3 nucleotides are TGTGCCAGCAGTTACTCGCGTTTGGCACAGGGGGCCTATGGGGCCAACGTCCTGACTTTC.

The chain couples TRBV11-2 to TRBJ2-3; D is ambiguous. V was pared by 1 base and J by 4 bases, with 9 bases between. The CDR3 spans 14 residues. Germline values: CDR1 SGHAT, CDR2 FQNNGV. CDR3 amino acids: CASSLAEWSDTQYF. CDR3 in DNA: TGTGCCAGCAGCTTAGCGGAATGGTCAGATACGCAGTATTTT. The full variable domain, its missing parts supplied by reference TRBV11-2 and TRBJ2-3, is EAGVAQSPRYKIIEKRQSVAFWCNPISGHATLYWYQQILGQGPKLLIQFQNNGVVDDSQLPKDRFSAERLKGVDSTLKIQPAKLEDSAVYLCASSLAEWSDTQYFGPGTRLTVL.

The V and J genes are TRBV4-3 and TRBJ2-1; D not resolved. CDR3 length: 16 residues. Germline V gene lookup returns CDR1 LGHNA and CDR2 YSLEER. Deletions cut 0 bases from V and 6 bases from J, with 15 bases between. The CDR3 DNA is TGCGCCAGCAGCCAAGAAGGCCTGACTTTCATCAATGAGCAGTTCTTC. Residues: CASSQEGLTFINEQFF.

The sample holds a few counts of this clonotype. This chain links TRBV19 with TRBJ1-2; a weak D match, TRBD1 (6 bases). Germline V CDR1 and CDR2: LNHDA, SQIVND (reference sequence). This CDR3 is built from 13 residues. Trimming stripped 9 bases from V and 1 base from J, with 12 bases between. The CDR3 protein is CASGTNFNYGYTF. The CDR3 nucleotides are TGTGCCAGCGGGACAAACTTTAACTATGGCTACACCTTC. Variable domain in full (rest from reference TRBV19 and TRBJ1-2): DGGITQSPKYLFRKEGQNVTLSCEQNLNHDAMYWYRQDPGQGLRLIYYSQIVNDFQKGDIAEGYSVSREKKESFPLTVTSAQKNPTAFYLCASGTNFNYGYTFGSGTRLTVV.

This clonotype occurred many times. The CDR3 sequence: CASNNPTPMSSGNTIYF. CDR3 bases: TGTGCCAGCAATAACCCGACACCGATGAGCTCTGGAAACACCATATATTTT. The chain carries TRBV7-2 and TRBJ1-3, with D unresolved. CDR1 is SGHTA and CDR2 is FQGNSA in the germline V gene. The CDR3 is 17 residues long. The V end was cut by 7 bases, the J end by 0 bases, with 19 bases between.

The chain links TRBV7-6 to TRBJ1-2; 11 bases align to TRBD1. The CDR3 spans 14 residues. The junction had 2 bases not matched to a gene; V was cut back by 4 bases and J by 4 bases. CDR1 SGHVS and CDR2 FNYEAQ come from the germline V gene. The CDR3 nucleotides read TGTGCCAGCAGCTCCGGGACAGGGGGCTATGGCTACACCTTC. It is translated as CASSSGTGGYGYTF.

This clonotype has ten or more counts. This rearrangement joins TRBV5-1 to TRBJ2-1, with D unresolved. The CDR3 spans 15 residues. V lost 3 bases and J 0 bases, leaving 10 bases between the germline ends. CDR1 is SGHRS and CDR2 is YFSETQ in the germline V gene. The DNA for the CDR3 is TGCGCCAGCAGCTCCGGCCTCAGCTCCTACAATGAGCAGTTCTTC. Amino acid sequence: CASSSGLSSYNEQFF.

This clonotype was observed many times. The chain uses TRBV6-5 and TRBJ2-2; 9 bases match TRBD2. CDR1 and CDR2 from the germline V gene are MNHEY and SVGAGI. This CDR3 is built from 16 residues. The V and J ends lost 8 bases and 4 bases, in that order; junction bases with no gene match: 11. The CDR3 bases are TGTGCCAGCTTGCGGGGGGGCCTCGTAGGCACCGGGGAGCTGTTTTTT. Its protein product is CASLRGGLVGTGELFF.

This clonotype came up a few times. V and J are TRBV7-2 and TRBJ2-1, with D perhaps TRBD1 (6 bases). Germline CDR1 is SGHTA and CDR2 is FQGNSA. The CDR3 is 14 residues long. Between the trimmed V and J ends, which lost 4 bases and 8 bases, there was a span of 15 bases. The CDR3 coding sequence is TGTGCCAGCAGCTCGACAAGGGGGAAGCATGAGCAGTTCTTC. As protein: CASSSTRGKHEQFF.

With respect to this clonotype: One end of the junction varies from germline; a read error may be responsible. V is TRBV20-1 and J is TRBJ1-2, with D possibly TRBD1 on 5 matching bases. The CDR3 loop spans 17 amino acids. From germline, CDR1 is DFQATT and CDR2 SNEGSKA (reference sequence). The CDR3: CSARDGGVTIPRYDYTF. CDR3 in DNA: TGCAGTGCTAGAGATGGGGGGGTGACGATCCCCCGATATGACTACACCTTC.

This clonotype occurred a few times. The chain uses TRBV12-3 or TRBV12-4 and TRBJ1-1; 8 bases agree with TRBD1. This CDR3 has 13 amino acids. The trim removed 7 bases at V and 0 bases at J, leaving 1 base unmatched. The CDR3 reads CASTGQVNTEAFF. The CDR3 nucleotides are TGTGCCAGCACGGGACAGGTGAACACTGAAGCTTTCTTT.

This clonotype appeared many times. The chain employs TRBV5-5 and TRBJ2-5; 8 nucleotides match TRBD2. The germline V gene has CDR1 SGHKS and CDR2 YYEKEE (reference sequence). V was pared by 0 bases and J by 5 bases, with 6 bases of the junction left unmatched. The CDR3 length is 15 residues. The CDR3 nucleotides are TGTGCCAGCAGCTTGGAGTGGGCTAGCGGGGAGACCCAGTACTTC. Protein sequence: CASSLEWASGETQYF.

V and J are TRBV6-5 and TRBJ2-3; 14 nucleotides align to TRBD2. With V trimmed by 1 base and J by 0 bases, 3 bases remained unmatched. Germline V gene sequence: CDR1 MNHEY, CDR2 SVGAGI. This CDR3 is built from 18 residues. CDR3 sequence reads: CASSYWTSGGYSTDTQYF. Here the CDR3 DNA reads TGTGCCAGCAGTTACTGGACTAGCGGGGGGTATAGCACAGATACGCAGTATTTT.

This clonotype was seen a handful of times. The J gene is TRBJ2-5, the V gene TRBV7-2; D unclear. The CDR3 is 15 residues long. Germline values: CDR1 SGHTA, CDR2 FQGNSA. Trimming shortened V by 6 bases and J by 1 base, and 15 bases separated the two germline ends. The CDR3 reads CASRSSIASQETQYF. The DNA for the CDR3 is TGTGCCAGCAGATCCAGCATAGCCTCCCAAGAGACCCAGTACTTC.

This clonotype was counted a few times. CDR3 in amino acids: CASSSTSFYEQYF. The CDR3 region has the DNA TGTGCCAGCTCATCGACAAGCTTCTACGAGCAGTACTTC. This chain joins TRBV18 and TRBJ2-7, with D unresolved. Per the germline V gene, CDR1 is KGHSH and CDR2 is LQKENI. Trimming removed 5 bases from V and 3 bases from J, with 11 bases in between. The CDR3 totals 13 residues.